What follows describes a single T cell receptor (beta chain). TCRdb called the 5' RACE reads again in MiXCR, with one record for every CDR3 protein. The table records over 550,000 distinct CDR3 sequences, under 8.5% of them present only once. The data were taken from a study of identical twins. CDR1 DFQATT and CDR2 SNEGSKA come from the germline V gene (reference sequence). V lost 6 bases to trimming and J lost 3 bases; unmatched junction nucleotides: 4. The CDR3 totals 14 residues. The same data also went into a second study, on yellow fever vaccine responses in identical twins.

This receptor was taken from a young woman in good health. V usage is TRBV20-1 and J usage is TRBJ2-3, with 12 bases identical to TRBD2. Input material: PBMCs. The CDR3 region is CSAPLAGGTDTQYF. As DNA, the CDR3 is TGCAGTGCCCCACTAGCGGGGGGTACAGATACGCAGTATTTT.